Sequencing of this T cell receptor (beta chain) was carried out in a study of T cell repertoires in cytomegalovirus infection. Study information: Alongside well-studied HLA-B-restricted CMV epitopes, recently identified HLA-C-restricted CMV epitopes were also used. Matching HLA type and CMV infection were both indicated by public TCR beta signatures. Study-wide results and limits: Accumulated public TCR beta family frequency recognized individuals carrying CMV together with the relevant HLA. The response measured ex vivo was dominated by TCR beta clonotypes (HLA-C-restricted and CMV-specific).

TCRdb redid the calling of the reads with MiXCR, one entry per CDR3 protein. The top ten clones hold over 12% of a sample with about 920,000 distinct CDR3 sequences, roughly 31% of them seen once. Looked up from germline, CDR1 is SGDLS and CDR2 is YYNGEE. This CDR3 has 14 residues. V was clipped by 0 bases and J by 2 bases, with 5 bases between them. With respect to this clonotype: Its matching antigen is unknown.

The sequencing here drew on cultured CD8+ T cells from PBMCs, taken from culture after CMV antigen stimulation. The TCR originated in a human donor in good health (CMV status not recorded). Some clones in this sample may be carry-over from other donors' samples. The gene calls are TRBV9 and TRBJ1-4; D is ambiguous. CDR3 region: CASSVGRTNEKLFF. DNA for the CDR3: TGTGCCAGCAGCGTAGGGCGGACTAATGAAAAACTGTTTTTT.